This T cell receptor beta chain was identified in a study of T-cell memory formation after mild COVID-19. Findings and limits, study-wide: The SARS-CoV-2 specificity of second-wave clones reaching peak at day 37 remained unverified. Mainly CM and EM harbored the contracting CD4+ clones; mainly EMRA harbored the CD8+ ones.

TCRdb reprocessed the 5' RACE reads via MiXCR and lists one record per CDR3 protein. The sample includes 120,000 or so distinct CDR3 sequences, approximately 6.3% seen only once; the top ten take roughly 2.2%. This clonotype has more than one count but fewer than ten. Its antigen remains unidentified. V gave up 5 bases and J gave up 7 bases; unmatched junction bases: 2. Germline values: CDR1 LGHNA, CDR2 YSLEER. The CDR3 runs to 13 residues. The source material was PBMCs or a T cell subset sorted from them (not recorded which). This chain links TRBV4-3 with TRBJ1-5, with 10 bases that match TRBD1. This receptor was obtained from an adult woman who had mild COVID-19 (a few samples of this study predate the infection). Cell type and time point are not known. CDR3 protein: CASSGDRGQPQHF. Written as DNA, the CDR3 is TGCGCCAGCAGCGGGGACAGGGGCCAGCCCCAGCATTTT.